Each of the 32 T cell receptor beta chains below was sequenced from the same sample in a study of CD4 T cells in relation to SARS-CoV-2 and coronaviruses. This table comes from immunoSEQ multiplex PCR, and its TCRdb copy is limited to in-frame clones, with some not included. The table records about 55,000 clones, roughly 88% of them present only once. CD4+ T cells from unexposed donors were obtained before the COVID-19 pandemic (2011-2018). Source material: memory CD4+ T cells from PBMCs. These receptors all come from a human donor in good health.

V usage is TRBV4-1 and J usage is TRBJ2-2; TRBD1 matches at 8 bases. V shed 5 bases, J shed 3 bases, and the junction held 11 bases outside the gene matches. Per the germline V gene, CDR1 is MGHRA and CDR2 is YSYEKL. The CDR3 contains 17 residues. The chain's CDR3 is CASSKGPGQGDTGELFF. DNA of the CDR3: TGCGCCAGCAGCAAAGGCCCCGGACAGGGTGACACCGGGGAGCTGTTTTTT.

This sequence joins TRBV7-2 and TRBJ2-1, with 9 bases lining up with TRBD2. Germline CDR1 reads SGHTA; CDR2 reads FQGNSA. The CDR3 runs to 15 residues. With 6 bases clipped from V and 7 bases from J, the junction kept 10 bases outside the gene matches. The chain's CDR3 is CASSTLAGVSNEQFF. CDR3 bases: TGTGCCAGCAGTACATTAGCGGGAGTTTCGAATGAGCAGTTCTTC.

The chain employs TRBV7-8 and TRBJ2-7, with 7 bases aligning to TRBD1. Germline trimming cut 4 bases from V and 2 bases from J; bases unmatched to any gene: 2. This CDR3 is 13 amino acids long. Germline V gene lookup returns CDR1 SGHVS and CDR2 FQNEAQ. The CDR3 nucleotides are TGTGCCAGCAGCTCAACAGGGGCCTACGAGCAGTACTTC. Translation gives CASSSTGAYEQYF.

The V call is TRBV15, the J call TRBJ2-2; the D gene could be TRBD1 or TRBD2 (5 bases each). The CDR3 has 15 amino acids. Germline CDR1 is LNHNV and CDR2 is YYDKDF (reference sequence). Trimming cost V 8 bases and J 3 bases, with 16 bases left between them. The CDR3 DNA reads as TGTGCCACCCGACAGCTACGAGGGGACACCGGGGAGCTGTTTTTT. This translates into CATRQLRGDTGELFF.

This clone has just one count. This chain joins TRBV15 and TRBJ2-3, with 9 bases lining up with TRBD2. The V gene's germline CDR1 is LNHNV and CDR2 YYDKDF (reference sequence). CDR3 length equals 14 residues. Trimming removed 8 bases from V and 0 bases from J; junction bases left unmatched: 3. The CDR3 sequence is CATGLAFSTDTQYF. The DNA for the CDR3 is TGTGCCACCGGACTAGCGTTTAGCACAGATACGCAGTATTTT.

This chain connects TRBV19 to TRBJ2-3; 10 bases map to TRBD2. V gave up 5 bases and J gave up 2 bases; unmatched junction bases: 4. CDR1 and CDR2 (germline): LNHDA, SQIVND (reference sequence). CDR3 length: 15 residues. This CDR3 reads CASSVGLAVTDTQYF. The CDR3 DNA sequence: TGTGCCAGTAGTGTCGGACTAGCGGTCACAGATACGCAGTATTTT.

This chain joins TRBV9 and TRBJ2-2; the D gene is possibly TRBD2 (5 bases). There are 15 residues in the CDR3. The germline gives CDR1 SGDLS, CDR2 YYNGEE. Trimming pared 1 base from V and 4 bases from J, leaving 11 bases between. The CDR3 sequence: CASSVSAATTGELFF. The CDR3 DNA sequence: TGTGCCAGCAGCGTATCAGCGGCTACCACCGGGGAGCTGTTTTTT. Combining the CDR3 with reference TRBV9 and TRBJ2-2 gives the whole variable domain DSGVTQTPKHLITATGQRVTLRCSPRSGDLSVYWYQQSLDQGLQFLIQYYNGEERAKGNILERFSAQQFPDLHSELNLSSLELGDSALYFCASSVSAATTGELFFGEGSRLTVL.

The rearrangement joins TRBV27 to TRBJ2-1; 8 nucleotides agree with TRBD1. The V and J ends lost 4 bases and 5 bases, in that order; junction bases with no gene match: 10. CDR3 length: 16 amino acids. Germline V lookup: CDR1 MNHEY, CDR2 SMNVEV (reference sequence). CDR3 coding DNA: TGTGCCAGCAGTTCCTCCCTGGGGACAGGCCACAATGAGCAGTTCTTC. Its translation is CASSSSLGTGHNEQFF.

The CDR3: CASSYSTGSMNTEAFF. DNA for the CDR3: TGTGCCAGCAGTTACTCGACAGGGAGCATGAACACTGAAGCTTTCTTT. The gene calls are TRBV6-5 and TRBJ1-1, with 7 nucleotides matching TRBD1. Germline trimming cut 0 bases from V and 0 bases from J; bases unmatched to any gene: 4. Per germline, CDR1 MNHEY and CDR2 SVGAGI. This CDR3 has 16 amino acids.

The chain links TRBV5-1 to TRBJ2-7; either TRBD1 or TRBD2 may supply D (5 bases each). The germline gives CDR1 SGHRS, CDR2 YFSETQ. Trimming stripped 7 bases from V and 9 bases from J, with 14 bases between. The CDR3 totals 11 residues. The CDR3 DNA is TGCGCCAGCGGGGACCGGTTGAGGCAGTACTTC. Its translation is CASGDRLRQYF. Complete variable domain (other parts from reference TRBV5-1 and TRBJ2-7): KAGVTQTPRYLIKTRGQQVTLSCSPISGHRSVSWYQQTPGQGLQFLFEYFSETQRNKGNFPGRFSGRQFSNSRSEMNVSTLELGDSALYLCASGDRLRQYFGPGTRLTVT.

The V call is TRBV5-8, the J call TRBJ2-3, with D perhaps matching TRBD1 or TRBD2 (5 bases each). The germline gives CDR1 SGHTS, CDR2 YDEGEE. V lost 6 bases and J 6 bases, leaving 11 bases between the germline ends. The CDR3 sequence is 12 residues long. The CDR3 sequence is CASNTWGDTQYF. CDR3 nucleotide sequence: TGTGCCAGCAACACATGGGGGGATACGCAGTATTTT.

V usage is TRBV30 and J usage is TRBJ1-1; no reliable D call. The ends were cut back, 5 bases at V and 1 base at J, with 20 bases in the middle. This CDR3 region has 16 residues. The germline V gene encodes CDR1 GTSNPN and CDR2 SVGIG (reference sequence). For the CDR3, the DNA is TGTGCCTGGGAATGGGCTTTGAGGGTCAAGAACACTGAAGCTTTCTTT. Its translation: CAWEWALRVKNTEAFF.

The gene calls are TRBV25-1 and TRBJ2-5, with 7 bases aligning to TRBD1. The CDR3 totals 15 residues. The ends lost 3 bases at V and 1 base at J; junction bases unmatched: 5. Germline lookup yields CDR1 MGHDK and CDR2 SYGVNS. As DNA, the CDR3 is TGTGCCAGCAGTGAGGGACAGTGGACCCAAGAGACCCAGTACTTC. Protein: CASSEGQWTQETQYF.

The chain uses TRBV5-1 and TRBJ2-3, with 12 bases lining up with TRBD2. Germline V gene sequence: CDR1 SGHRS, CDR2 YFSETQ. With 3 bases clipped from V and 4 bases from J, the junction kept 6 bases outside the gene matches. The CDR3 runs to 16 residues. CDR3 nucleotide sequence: TGCGCCAGCAGCTACAAGACTAGCGGGAGTCCAGATACGCAGTATTTT. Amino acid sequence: CASSYKTSGSPDTQYF.

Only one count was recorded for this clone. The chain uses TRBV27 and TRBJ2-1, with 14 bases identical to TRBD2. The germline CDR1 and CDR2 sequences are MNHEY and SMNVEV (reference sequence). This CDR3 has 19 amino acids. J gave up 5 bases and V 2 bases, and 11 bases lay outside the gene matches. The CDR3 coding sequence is TGTGCCAGCAGTTTAAGAACCGGGACTAGCGGGAGCGTTAACAATGAGCAGTTCTTC. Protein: CASSLRTGTSGSVNNEQFF.

The DNA of the CDR3 is TGTGCCACCAAAGGGACAGGAGACTACGAGCAGTACTTC. The encoded protein is CATKGTGDYEQYF. The V gene is TRBV19, the J gene TRBJ2-7; 8 bases align to TRBD1. CDR1 is LNHDA, CDR2 SQIVND, per germline (reference sequence). The CDR3 runs to 13 residues. V was pared by 10 bases and J by 3 bases, with 8 bases of the junction left unmatched.

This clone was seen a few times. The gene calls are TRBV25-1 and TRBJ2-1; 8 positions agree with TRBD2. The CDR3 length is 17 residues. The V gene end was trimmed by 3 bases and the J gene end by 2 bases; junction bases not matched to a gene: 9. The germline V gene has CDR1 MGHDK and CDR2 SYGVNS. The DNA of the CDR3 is TGTGCCAGCAGTGACCCGAGCGGGAGAGCGGCCTACAATGAGCAGTTCTTC. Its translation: CASSDPSGRAAYNEQFF. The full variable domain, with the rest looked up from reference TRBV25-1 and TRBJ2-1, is EADIYQTPRYLVIGTGKKITLECSQTMGHDKMYWYQQDPGMELHLIHYSYGVNSTEKGDLSSESTVSRIRTEHFPLTLESARPSHTSQYLCASSDPSGRAAYNEQFFGPGTRLTVL.

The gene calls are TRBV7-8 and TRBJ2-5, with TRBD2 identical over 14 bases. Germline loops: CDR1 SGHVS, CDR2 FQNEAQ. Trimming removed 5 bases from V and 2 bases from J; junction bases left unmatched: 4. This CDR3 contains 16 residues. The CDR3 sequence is CASSRGLAGGQETQYF. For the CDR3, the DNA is TGTGCCAGCAGCCGAGGACTAGCGGGAGGTCAAGAGACCCAGTACTTC.

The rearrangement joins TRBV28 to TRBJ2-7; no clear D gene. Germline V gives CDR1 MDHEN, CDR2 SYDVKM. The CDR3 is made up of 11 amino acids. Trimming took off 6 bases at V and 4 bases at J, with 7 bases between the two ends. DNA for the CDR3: TGTGCCAGCAGCTCTTTTTACGAGCAGTACTTC. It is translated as CASSSFYEQYF.

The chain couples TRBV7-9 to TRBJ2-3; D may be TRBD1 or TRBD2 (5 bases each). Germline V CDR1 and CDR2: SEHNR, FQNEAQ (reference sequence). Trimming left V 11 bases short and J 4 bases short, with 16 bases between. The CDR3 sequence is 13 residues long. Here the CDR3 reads CAGGKGRADTQYF. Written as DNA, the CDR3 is TGTGCCGGGGGAAAGGGGCGGGCAGATACGCAGTATTTT.

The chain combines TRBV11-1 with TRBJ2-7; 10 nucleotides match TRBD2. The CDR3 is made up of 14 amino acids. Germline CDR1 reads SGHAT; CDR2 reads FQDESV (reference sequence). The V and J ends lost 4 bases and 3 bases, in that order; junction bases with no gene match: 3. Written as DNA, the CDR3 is TGTGCCAGCAGCTACGGACTAGCGGACTACGAGCAGTACTTC. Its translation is CASSYGLADYEQYF.

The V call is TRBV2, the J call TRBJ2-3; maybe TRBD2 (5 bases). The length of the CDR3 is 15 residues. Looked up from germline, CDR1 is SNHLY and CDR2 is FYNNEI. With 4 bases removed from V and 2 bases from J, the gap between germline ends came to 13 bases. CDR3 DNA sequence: TGTGCCAGCAGTGCCCTGAGCGGATACACAGATACGCAGTATTTT. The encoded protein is CASSALSGYTDTQYF.

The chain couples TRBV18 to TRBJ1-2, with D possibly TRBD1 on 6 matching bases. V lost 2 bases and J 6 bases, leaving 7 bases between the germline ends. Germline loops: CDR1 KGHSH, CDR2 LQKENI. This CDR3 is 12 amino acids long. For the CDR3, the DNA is TGTGCCAGCTCACCATCAGGGGATGGCTACACCTTC. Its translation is CASSPSGDGYTF.

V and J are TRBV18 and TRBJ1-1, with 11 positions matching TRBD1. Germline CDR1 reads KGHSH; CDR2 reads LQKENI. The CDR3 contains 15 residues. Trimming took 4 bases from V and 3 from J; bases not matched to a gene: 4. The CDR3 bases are TGTGCCAGCTCACTGGGGACAGGGGGAGACACTGAAGCTTTCTTT. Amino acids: CASSLGTGGDTEAFF.

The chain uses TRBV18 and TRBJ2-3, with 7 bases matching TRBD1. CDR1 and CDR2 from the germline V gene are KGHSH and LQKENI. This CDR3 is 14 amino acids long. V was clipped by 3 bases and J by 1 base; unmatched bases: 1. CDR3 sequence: CASSPGQGTDTQYF. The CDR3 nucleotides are TGTGCCAGCTCACCCGGACAGGGCACAGATACGCAGTATTTT. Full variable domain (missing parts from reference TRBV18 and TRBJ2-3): NAGVMQNPRHLVRRRGQEARLRCSPMKGHSHVYWYRQLPEEGLKFMVYLQKENIIDESGMPKERFSAEFPKEGPSILRIQQVVRGDSAAYFCASSPGQGTDTQYFGPGTRLTVL.

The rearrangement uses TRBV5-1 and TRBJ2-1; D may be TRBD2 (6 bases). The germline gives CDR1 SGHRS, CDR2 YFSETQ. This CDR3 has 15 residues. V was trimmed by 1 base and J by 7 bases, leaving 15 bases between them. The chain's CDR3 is CASSLPAGERNEQFF. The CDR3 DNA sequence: TGCGCCAGCAGCTTGCCAGCGGGCGAACGAAATGAGCAGTTCTTC.

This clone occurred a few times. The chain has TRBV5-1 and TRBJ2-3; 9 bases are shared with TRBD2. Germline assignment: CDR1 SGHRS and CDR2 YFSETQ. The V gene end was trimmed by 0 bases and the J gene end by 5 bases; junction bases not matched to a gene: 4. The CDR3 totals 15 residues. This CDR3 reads CASSLVAGEGDTQYF. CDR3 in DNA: TGCGCCAGCAGCTTGGTAGCGGGAGAAGGAGATACGCAGTATTTT.

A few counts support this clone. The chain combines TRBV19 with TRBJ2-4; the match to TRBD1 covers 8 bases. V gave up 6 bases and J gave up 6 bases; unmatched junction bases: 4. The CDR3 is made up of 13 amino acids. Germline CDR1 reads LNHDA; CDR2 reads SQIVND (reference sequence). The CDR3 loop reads CASSPGQANIQYF. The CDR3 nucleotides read TGTGCCAGTAGCCCGGGACAGGCAAACATTCAGTACTTC. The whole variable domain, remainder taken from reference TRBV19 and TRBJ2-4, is DGGITQSPKYLFRKEGQNVTLSCEQNLNHDAMYWYRQDPGQGLRLIYYSQIVNDFQKGDIAEGYSVSREKKESFPLTVTSAQKNPTAFYLCASSPGQANIQYFGAGTRLSVL.

Here the CDR3 reads CASTPKEGLADSYNEQFF. DNA of the CDR3: TGTGCCAGCACCCCGAAGGAGGGACTAGCGGACTCCTACAATGAGCAGTTCTTC. V usage is TRBV6-4 and J usage is TRBJ2-1; 11 nucleotides align to TRBD2. The CDR3 is 18 residues long. Looked up from germline, CDR1 is MRHNA and CDR2 is SNTAGT. V was clipped by 7 bases and J by 0 bases; unmatched bases: 11.

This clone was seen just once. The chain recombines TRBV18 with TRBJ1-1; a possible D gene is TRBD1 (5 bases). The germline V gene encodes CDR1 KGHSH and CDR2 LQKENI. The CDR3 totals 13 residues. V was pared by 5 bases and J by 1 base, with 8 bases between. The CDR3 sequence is CASSGAPNTEAFF. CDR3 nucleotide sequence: TGTGCCAGCTCAGGGGCCCCGAACACTGAAGCTTTCTTT. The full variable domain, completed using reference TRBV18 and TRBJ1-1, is NAGVMQNPRHLVRRRGQEARLRCSPMKGHSHVYWYRQLPEEGLKFMVYLQKENIIDESGMPKERFSAEFPKEGPSILRIQQVVRGDSAAYFCASSGAPNTEAFFGQGTRLTVV.

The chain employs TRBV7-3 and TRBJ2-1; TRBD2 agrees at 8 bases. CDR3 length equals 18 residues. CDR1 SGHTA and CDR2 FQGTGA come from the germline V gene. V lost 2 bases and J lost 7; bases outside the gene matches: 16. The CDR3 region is CASSLGTAEGGRRNEQFF. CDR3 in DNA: TGTGCCAGCAGCTTAGGTACCGCGGAGGGCGGGAGGAGGAATGAGCAGTTCTTC.

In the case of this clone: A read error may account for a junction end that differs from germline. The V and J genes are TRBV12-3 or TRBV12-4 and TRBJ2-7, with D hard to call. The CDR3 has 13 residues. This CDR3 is CASSFSRPYGQYF. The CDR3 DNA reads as TGTGCCAGCAGTTTTTCCAGGCCCTACGGGCAGTACTTC.